The next 28 T cell receptor beta chains were all read from a single sample in a study of identical twins. TCRdb itself ran the 5' RACE reads through MiXCR, one entry per CDR3 protein. The table includes about 890,000 distinct CDR3 sequences, more than 9% detected once. These data were also reused for a study on yellow fever vaccine responses in identical twins.

Sequencing was done on a sample of PBMCs. These receptors all come from a woman aged 18-30 years in good health.

A few counts support this clonotype. The V gene is TRBV7-7, the J gene TRBJ2-1; TRBD2 is a possible D gene (6 bases). This CDR3 comprises 16 residues. V lost 0 bases and J lost 3, with 12 bases in between. CDR1 and CDR2 from the germline V gene are SSHAT and FNYEAQ (reference sequence). CDR3 DNA sequence: TGTGCCAGCAGCTTAGCTGGCGGGGCCGTCTACAATGAGCAGTTCTTC. As protein: CASSLAGGAVYNEQFF.

This clonotype has at least ten counts. The chain couples TRBV29-1 to TRBJ2-7; D uncertain. The CDR3 runs to 11 residues. Trimming left V 7 bases short and J 3 bases short, with 10 bases between. Germline-derived CDR1 and CDR2 are SQVTM and ANQGSEA. The CDR3 loop reads CSAQDGYEQYF. For the CDR3, the DNA is TGCAGCGCCCAGGACGGCTACGAGCAGTACTTC.

This clonotype was picked up many times. This chain joins TRBV11-3 and TRBJ2-5, with a weak D call TRBD1 (5 bases). Trimming cost V 5 bases and J 4 bases, with 11 bases left between them. The CDR3 length is 13 residues. The V gene's germline CDR1 is SGHNT and CDR2 YENEEA. In DNA form, the CDR3 reads TGTGCCAGCAGCCAGGGTCTGAGAGAGACCCAGTACTTC. Translated, it gives CASSQGLRETQYF.

This clonotype was found many times. The chain combines TRBV6-5 with TRBJ2-2; 7 nucleotides align to TRBD2. The ends lost 0 bases at V and 8 bases at J; junction bases unmatched: 9. The CDR3 covers 16 residues. The germline gives CDR1 MNHEY, CDR2 SVGAGI. CDR3 nucleotide sequence: TGTGCCAGCAGTTACTCTGGCGGGAGTATGGGTGGGGAGCTGTTTTTT. Its translation: CASSYSGGSMGGELFF.

This clonotype was counted only a few times. This chain links TRBV29-1 with TRBJ2-3; TRBD2 aligns across 14 bases. Germline-derived CDR1 and CDR2 are SQVTM and ANQGSEA. CDR3 length: 16 residues. V dropped 5 bases and J dropped 0; count of bases not matched to a gene: 4. The CDR3 nucleotides are TGCAGCGTTTCGGGACTAGCGGGAGAAAGCACAGATACGCAGTATTTT. As protein: CSVSGLAGESTDTQYF.

This clonotype has ten or more counts. V usage is TRBV25-1 and J usage is TRBJ1-1, with unresolved D. CDR3 length equals 13 residues. Trimming pared 7 bases from V and 0 bases from J, leaving 9 bases between. Germline V gene sequence: CDR1 MGHDK, CDR2 SYGVNS. In DNA, the CDR3 is TGTGCCAGCACGGGCTCGTTGAACACTGAAGCTTTCTTT. Amino acid sequence: CASTGSLNTEAFF.

This clonotype was observed a few times. This sequence joins TRBV3-1 and TRBJ2-2; TRBD2 matches 8 bases. After removal of 5 bases from V and 6 bases from J, the junction contained 11 bases not matched to a gene. CDR3 size: 16 residues. Germline CDR1 reads LGHDT; CDR2 reads YNNKEL (reference sequence). CDR3 protein: CASSAPGLESAGELFF. DNA of the CDR3: TGTGCCAGCAGCGCACCGGGACTAGAGTCTGCCGGGGAGCTGTTTTTT.

This clonotype turned up a few times. The V gene is TRBV24-1, the J gene TRBJ2-3; 8 nucleotides agree with TRBD1. The J segment lost 0 bases and the V segment lost 0 bases, leaving 7 bases of the junction unmatched. There are 18 residues in the CDR3. Looked up from germline, CDR1 is KGHDR and CDR2 is SFDVKD. Here the CDR3 DNA reads TGTGCCACCAGTGATTTGGACAGGGGCCCATCTAGCACAGATACGCAGTATTTT. Protein sequence: CATSDLDRGPSSTDTQYF.

This clonotype was counted a few times. The chain has TRBV7-9 and TRBJ2-3; 7 nucleotides match TRBD2. J lost 0 bases, V lost 2 bases, and 5 bases had no gene match. Looked up from germline, CDR1 is SEHNR and CDR2 is FQNEAQ (reference sequence). The CDR3 consists of 16 residues. The DNA of the CDR3 is TGTGCCAGCAGCTTAACGCGGGAGTGGAGCACAGATACGCAGTATTTT. Its translation is CASSLTREWSTDTQYF.

This clonotype was observed a handful of times. The gene calls are TRBV7-9 and TRBJ1-6, with D possibly TRBD1 on 5 matching bases. Germline loops: CDR1 SEHNR, CDR2 FQNEAQ (reference sequence). This CDR3 region has 16 residues. With 5 bases removed from V and 8 bases from J, the gap between germline ends came to 19 bases. CDR3 amino acids: CASSPRLGEVDSPLHF. The DNA of the CDR3 is TGTGCCAGCAGCCCTCGACTGGGGGAAGTGGATTCACCCCTCCACTTT.

This chain joins TRBV7-7 and TRBJ2-2, with D perhaps TRBD2 (5 bases). V was clipped by 2 bases and J by 7 bases, with 11 bases between them. This CDR3 comprises 14 residues. CDR1 is SSHAT, CDR2 FNYEAQ, per germline (reference sequence). Written as DNA, the CDR3 is TGTGCCAGCAGCTTAAGCCCTACTAGCGGGGAGCTGTTTTTT. Translation gives CASSLSPTSGELFF.

The chain uses TRBV20-1 and TRBJ2-3, with D perhaps being TRBD1 or TRBD2 (5 bases each). The CDR3 extends over 16 amino acids. V lost 6 bases and J 4 bases, leaving 23 bases between the germline ends. The V gene's germline CDR1 is DFQATT and CDR2 SNEGSKA (reference sequence). The CDR3 coding sequence is TGCAGTGCCGAAGAGGGTCGCAGGGTCGGCGCAGATACGCAGTATTTT. Amino acid sequence: CSAEEGRRVGADTQYF.

The chain combines TRBV12-3 or TRBV12-4 with TRBJ1-2; D may be TRBD1 (5 bases). V shed 3 bases and J shed 6 bases, with 14 bases lying between them. The CDR3 is 14 amino acids. CDR3: CASSLGEHFHGYTF. CDR3 nucleotides: TGTGCCAGCAGTTTGGGGGAACATTTTCATGGCTACACCTTC.

Remarks on this clonotype: Without the conserved terminal phenylalanine or tryptophan, this CDR3 likely stems from a read error. The chain uses TRBV28 and TRBJ2-3; perhaps TRBD1 as D (5 bases). The V gene lost 8 bases and the J gene lost 7 bases, with 22 bases spanning the gap. This CDR3 has 15 amino acids. Germline lookup yields CDR1 MDHEN and CDR2 SYDVKM. This CDR3 reads CASVGLLGPPYTQYS. CDR3 sequence (DNA): TGTGCCAGCGTGGGGCTGTTAGGACCCCCCTATACGCAGTATTCT.

The chain uses TRBV11-1 and TRBJ2-3; D not certain. This CDR3 is built from 16 residues. Germline CDR1 reads SGHAT; CDR2 reads FQDESV (reference sequence). V gave up 5 bases and J gave up 5 bases, with 20 bases separating them. The CDR3 region has the DNA TGTGCCAGCAGCGAAGAAGTCCGTTTGATAAAAGATACGCAGTATTTT. Its translation is CASSEEVRLIKDTQYF.

V gene TRBV24-1 combines with J gene TRBJ1-1, with unresolved D. V lost 4 bases and J lost 10, with 12 bases in between. The CDR3 has 12 amino acids. CDR1 and CDR2 from the germline V gene are KGHDR and SFDVKD. The CDR3: CATSDPGRRAFF. The DNA of the CDR3 is TGTGCCACCAGTGACCCCGGTCGGAGAGCTTTCTTT.

This clonotype has a handful of counts. V and J are TRBV7-9 and TRBJ2-7, with 9 bases matching TRBD1. The ends lost 3 bases at V and 4 bases at J; junction bases unmatched: 13. Germline V CDR1 and CDR2: SEHNR, FQNEAQ (reference sequence). The CDR3 loop spans 17 amino acids. For the CDR3, the DNA is TGTGCCAGCAGCTTTTCATGGGTCGAACAGGGGGCATACGAGCAGTACTTC. Translated, it gives CASSFSWVEQGAYEQYF.

V and J are TRBV7-2 and TRBJ2-7; 10 positions match TRBD2. The germline gives CDR1 SGHTA, CDR2 FQGNSA. This CDR3 is 15 amino acids long. With V trimmed by 6 bases and J by 0 bases, 5 bases remained unmatched. CDR3 protein: CASRYSSGSSYEQYF. CDR3 DNA: TGTGCCAGCAGATACTCTAGCGGGAGCTCCTACGAGCAGTACTTC.

This clonotype has at least ten counts. The gene calls are TRBV29-1 and TRBJ2-5, with TRBD2 matching 9 bases. V was clipped by 5 bases and J by 5 bases; unmatched bases: 9. The CDR3 totals 14 residues. The germline V gene has CDR1 SQVTM and CDR2 ANQGSEA. CDR3 bases: TGCAGCGTTCTCCTAGCGGGGTCGCTTGAGACCCAGTACTTC. Amino acids: CSVLLAGSLETQYF.

This clonotype was seen a few times. The chain links TRBV20-1 to TRBJ2-3; TRBD2 might be the D (6 bases). This CDR3 region has 15 residues. V shed 6 bases and J shed 0 bases, with 16 bases lying between them. Germline V gene sequence: CDR1 DFQATT, CDR2 SNEGSKA (reference sequence). DNA of the CDR3: TGCAGTGCCATCCCTAGCGAGGGTAGCACAGATACGCAGTATTTT. Protein sequence: CSAIPSEGSTDTQYF.

This clonotype was found a few times. The chain links TRBV11-1 to TRBJ2-7; possibly TRBD1 for D (6 bases). The germline CDR1 and CDR2 sequences are SGHAT and FQDESV (reference sequence). The CDR3 loop spans 19 amino acids. V lost 1 base to trimming and J lost 8 bases, with 30 bases between them. CDR3 region: CASSLVGGSSGVIQYKQYV. For the CDR3, the DNA is TGTGCCAGCAGCTTAGTGGGCGGGTCCTCAGGGGTAATCCAGTACAAGCAGTACGTC.

The chain joins TRBV19 to TRBJ1-2; 7 nucleotides align to TRBD1. The germline CDR1 and CDR2 sequences are LNHDA and SQIVND (reference sequence). V trimming: 3 bases; J trimming: 6 bases; junction bases outside the gene matches: 10. This CDR3 has 15 residues. Here the CDR3 DNA reads TGTGCCAGTAGTATCCAGGACAGGTTTGTGAATGGCTACACCTTC. Its translation is CASSIQDRFVNGYTF.

CDR3 sequence: CASSSQAGTYEQYF. The CDR3 DNA is TGTGCCAGCAGTTCTCAAGCGGGAACCTACGAGCAGTACTTC. V is TRBV12-3 or TRBV12-4 and J is TRBJ2-7; the match to TRBD2 covers 7 bases. The CDR3 length is 14 residues. Losses at the gene ends were 4 bases for V and 2 bases for J; bases not matched to a gene: 5.

This clonotype came up a few times. The gene calls are TRBV27 and TRBJ2-1; 9 nucleotides agree with TRBD2. Unmatched junction bases numbered 14, after V lost 7 bases and J lost 10 bases. The CDR3 sequence is 15 residues long. Germline CDR1 reads MNHEY; CDR2 reads SMNVEV (reference sequence). This CDR3 is CASTPSGAGGREQFF. CDR3 nucleotides: TGTGCCAGCACCCCTAGCGGGGCAGGGGGTAGGGAGCAGTTCTTC.

This chain links TRBV29-1 with TRBJ2-5; D remains ambiguous. Trimming pared 8 bases from V and 4 bases from J, leaving 8 bases between. CDR1 and CDR2 (germline): SQVTM, ANQGSEA. This CDR3 has 10 residues. CDR3 in DNA: TGCAGCTTTCGGGTAGAGACCCAGTACTTC. Its translation is CSFRVETQYF.

This clonotype was recorded at least ten times. The chain couples TRBV4-1 to TRBJ2-4, with D unclear. Germline V gene sequence: CDR1 MGHRA, CDR2 YSYEKL. The CDR3 totals 16 residues. Trimming took 2 bases from V and 0 from J, leaving 11 bases between them. CDR3 protein: CASSQPGELAKNIQYF. The CDR3 region has the DNA TGCGCCAGCAGCCAACCAGGTGAACTAGCCAAAAACATTCAGTACTTC.

This clonotype was observed many times. The genes are TRBV29-1 and TRBJ2-1, with TRBD2 matching 13 bases. The CDR3 sequence is 16 residues long. J gave up 1 base and V 6 bases, and 6 bases lay outside the gene matches. Germline CDR1 and CDR2: SQVTM and ANQGSEA. CDR3 nucleotides: TGCAGCGTAACCGGGACTAGCGGGACATCCTACAATGAGCAGTTCTTC. This gives the protein CSVTGTSGTSYNEQFF.

The chain couples TRBV10-2 to TRBJ1-2; D is unclear. Germline V gene data show CDR1 as WSHSY and CDR2 as SAAADI. Trimming took 3 bases from V and 8 from J, leaving 13 bases between them. The CDR3 length is 13 residues. The CDR3, as DNA: TGCGCCAGCAGTGATCTACGGGGTTTCGGCTACACCTTC. Its protein product is CASSDLRGFGYTF.